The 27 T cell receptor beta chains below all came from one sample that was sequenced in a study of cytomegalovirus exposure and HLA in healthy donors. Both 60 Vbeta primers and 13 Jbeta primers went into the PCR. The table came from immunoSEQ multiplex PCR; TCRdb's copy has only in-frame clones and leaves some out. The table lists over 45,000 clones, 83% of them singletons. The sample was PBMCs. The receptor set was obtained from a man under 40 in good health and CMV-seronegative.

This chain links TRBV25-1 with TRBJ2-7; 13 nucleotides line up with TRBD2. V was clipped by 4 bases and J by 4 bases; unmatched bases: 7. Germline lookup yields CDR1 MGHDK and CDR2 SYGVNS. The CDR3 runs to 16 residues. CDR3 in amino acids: CASSGRTSGGSYEQYF. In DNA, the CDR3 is TGTGCCAGCAGTGGAAGGACTAGCGGGGGTTCTTACGAGCAGTACTTC.

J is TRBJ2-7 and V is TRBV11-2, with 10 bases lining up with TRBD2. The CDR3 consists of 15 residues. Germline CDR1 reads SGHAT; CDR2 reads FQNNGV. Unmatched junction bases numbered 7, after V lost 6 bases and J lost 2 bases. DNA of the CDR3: TGTGCCAGCAGGCAGACTAGCGGGCCCCCCTACGAGCAGTACTTC. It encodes CASRQTSGPPYEQYF.

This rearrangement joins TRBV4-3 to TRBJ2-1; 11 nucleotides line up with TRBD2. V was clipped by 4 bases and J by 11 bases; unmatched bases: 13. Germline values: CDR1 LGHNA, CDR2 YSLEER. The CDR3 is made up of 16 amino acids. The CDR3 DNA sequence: TGCGCCAGCAGCCTCGCCTTGACTAGCGGGGTCACTCAGCAGTTCTTC. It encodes CASSLALTSGVTQQFF.

CDR3 nucleotide sequence: TGTGCCAGCTCACCCCGGACAGGGAATAGAGGAGGCACTGAAGCTTTCTTT. This encodes CASSPRTGNRGGTEAFF. The rearrangement uses TRBV18 and TRBJ1-1, with 8 positions matching TRBD1. V lost 3 bases to trimming and J lost 4 bases; unmatched junction nucleotides: 13. CDR1 is KGHSH and CDR2 is LQKENI in the germline V gene. This CDR3 comprises 17 residues. Combining the CDR3 with reference TRBV18 and TRBJ1-1 gives the whole variable domain NAGVMQNPRHLVRRRGQEARLRCSPMKGHSHVYWYRQLPEEGLKFMVYLQKENIIDESGMPKERFSAEFPKEGPSILRIQQVVRGDSAAYFCASSPRTGNRGGTEAFFGQGTRLTVV.

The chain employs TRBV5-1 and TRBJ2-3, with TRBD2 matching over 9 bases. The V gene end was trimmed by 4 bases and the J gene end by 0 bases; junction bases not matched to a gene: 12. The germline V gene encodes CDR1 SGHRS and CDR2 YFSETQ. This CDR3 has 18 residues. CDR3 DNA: TGCGCCAGCAGCCTGGCGACTAGCGGAACTACTAGCACAGATACGCAGTATTTT. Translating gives CASSLATSGTTSTDTQYF. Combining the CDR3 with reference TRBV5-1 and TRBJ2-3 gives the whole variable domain KAGVTQTPRYLIKTRGQQVTLSCSPISGHRSVSWYQQTPGQGLQFLFEYFSETQRNKGNFPGRFSGRQFSNSRSEMNVSTLELGDSALYLCASSLATSGTTSTDTQYFGPGTRLTVL.

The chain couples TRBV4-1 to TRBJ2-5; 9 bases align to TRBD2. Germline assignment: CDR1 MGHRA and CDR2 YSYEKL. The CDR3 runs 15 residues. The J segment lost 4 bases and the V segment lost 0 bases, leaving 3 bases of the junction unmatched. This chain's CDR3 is CASSQDGGGGETQYF. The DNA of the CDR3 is TGCGCCAGCAGCCAAGATGGCGGGGGGGGAGAGACCCAGTACTTC.

The CDR3 is CASSQVIRTDHLSHEQFF. DNA of the CDR3: TGTGCCAGCAGCCAGGTTATCCGGACAGATCACCTTAGCCATGAGCAGTTCTTC. J is TRBJ2-1 and V is TRBV5-6; the D gene is possibly TRBD1 (6 bases). Deletions cut 4 bases from V and 8 bases from J, with 28 bases between. Germline V CDR1 and CDR2: SGHDT, YYEEEE. This CDR3 contains 18 residues.

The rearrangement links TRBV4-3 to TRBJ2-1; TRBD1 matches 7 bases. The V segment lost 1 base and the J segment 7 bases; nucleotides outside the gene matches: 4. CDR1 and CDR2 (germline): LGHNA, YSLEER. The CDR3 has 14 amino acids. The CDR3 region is CASSQGTGWNEQFF. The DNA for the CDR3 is TGCGCCAGCAGCCAAGGGACAGGTTGGAATGAGCAGTTCTTC.

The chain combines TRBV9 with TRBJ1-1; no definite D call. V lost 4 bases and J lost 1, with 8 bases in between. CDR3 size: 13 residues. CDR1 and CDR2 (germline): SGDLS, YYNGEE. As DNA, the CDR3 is TGTGCCAGCAGCCCACCCGGGAACACTGAAGCTTTCTTT. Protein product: CASSPPGNTEAFF. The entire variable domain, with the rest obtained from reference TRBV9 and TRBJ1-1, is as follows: DSGVTQTPKHLITATGQRVTLRCSPRSGDLSVYWYQQSLDQGLQFLIQYYNGEERAKGNILERFSAQQFPDLHSELNLSSLELGDSALYFCASSPPGNTEAFFGQGTRLTVV.

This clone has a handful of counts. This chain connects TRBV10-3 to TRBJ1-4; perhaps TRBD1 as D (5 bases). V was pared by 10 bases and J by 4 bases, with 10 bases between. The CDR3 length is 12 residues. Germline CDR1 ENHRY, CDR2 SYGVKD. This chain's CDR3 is CATGRGNEKLFF. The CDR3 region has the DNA TGTGCCACGGGGAGGGGTAATGAAAAACTGTTTTTT.

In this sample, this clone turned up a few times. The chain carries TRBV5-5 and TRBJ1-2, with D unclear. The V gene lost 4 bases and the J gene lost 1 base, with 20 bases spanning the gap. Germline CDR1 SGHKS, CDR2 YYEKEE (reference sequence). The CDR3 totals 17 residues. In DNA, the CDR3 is TGTGCCAGCAGCCAAGAGCAGGAATCAAGTAATAACTATGGCTACACCTTC. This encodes CASSQEQESSNNYGYTF.

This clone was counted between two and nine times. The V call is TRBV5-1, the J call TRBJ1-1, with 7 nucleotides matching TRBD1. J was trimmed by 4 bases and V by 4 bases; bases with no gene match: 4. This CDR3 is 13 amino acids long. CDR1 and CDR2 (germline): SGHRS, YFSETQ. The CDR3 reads CASSISGGTEAFF. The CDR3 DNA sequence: TGCGCCAGCAGCATCTCAGGGGGCACTGAAGCTTTCTTT.

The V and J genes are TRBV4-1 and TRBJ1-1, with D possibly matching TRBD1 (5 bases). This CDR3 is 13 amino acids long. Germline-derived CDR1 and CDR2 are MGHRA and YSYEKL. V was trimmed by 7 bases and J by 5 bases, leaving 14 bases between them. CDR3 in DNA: TGCGCCAGCAAGGGGCCTGGTGGAACTGAAGCTTTCTTT. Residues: CASKGPGGTEAFF.

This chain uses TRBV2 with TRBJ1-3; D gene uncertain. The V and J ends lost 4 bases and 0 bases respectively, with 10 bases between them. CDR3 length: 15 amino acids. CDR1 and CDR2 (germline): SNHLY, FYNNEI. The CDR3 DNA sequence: TGTGCCAGCAGTGTGGGCGCAATCTCTGGAAACACCATATATTTT. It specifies CASSVGAISGNTIYF.

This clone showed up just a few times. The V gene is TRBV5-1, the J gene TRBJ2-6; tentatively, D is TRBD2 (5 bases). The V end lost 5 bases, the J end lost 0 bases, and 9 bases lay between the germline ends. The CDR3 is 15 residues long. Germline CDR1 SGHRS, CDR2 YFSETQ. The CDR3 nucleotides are TGCGCCAGCAGGTCCGGGGACTCTGGGGCCAACGTCCTGACTTTC. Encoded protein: CASRSGDSGANVLTF.

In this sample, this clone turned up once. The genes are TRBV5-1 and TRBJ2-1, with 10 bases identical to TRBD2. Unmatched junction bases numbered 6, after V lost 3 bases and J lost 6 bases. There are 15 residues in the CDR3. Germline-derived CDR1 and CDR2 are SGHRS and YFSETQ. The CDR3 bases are TGCGCCAGCAGCTCTCTAGCGGGAGTTGGCAATGAGCAGTTCTTC. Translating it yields CASSSLAGVGNEQFF.

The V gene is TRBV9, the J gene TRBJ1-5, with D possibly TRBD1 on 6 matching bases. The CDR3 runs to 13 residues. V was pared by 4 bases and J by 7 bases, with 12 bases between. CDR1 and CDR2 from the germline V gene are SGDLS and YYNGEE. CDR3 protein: CASSPTGRQPQHF. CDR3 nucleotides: TGTGCCAGCAGCCCAACAGGGCGGCAGCCCCAGCATTTT.

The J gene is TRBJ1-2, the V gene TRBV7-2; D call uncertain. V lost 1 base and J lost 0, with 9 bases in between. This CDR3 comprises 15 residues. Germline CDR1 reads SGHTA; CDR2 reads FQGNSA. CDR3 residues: CASSLGSPANYGYTF. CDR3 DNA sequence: TGTGCCAGCAGCTTAGGCTCTCCAGCTAACTATGGCTACACCTTC. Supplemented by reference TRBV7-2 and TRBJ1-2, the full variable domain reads GAGVSQSPSNKVTEKGKDVELRCDPISGHTALYWYRQSLGQGLEFLIYFQGNSAPDKSGLPSDRFSAERTGGSVSTLTIQRTQQEDSAVYLCASSLGSPANYGYTFGSGTRLTVV.

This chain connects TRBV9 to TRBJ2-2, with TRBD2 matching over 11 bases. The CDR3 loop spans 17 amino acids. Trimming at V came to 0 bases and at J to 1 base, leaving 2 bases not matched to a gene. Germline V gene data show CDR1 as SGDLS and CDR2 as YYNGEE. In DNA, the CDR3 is TGTGCCAGCAGCGTAGGACTAGCGGGGATGAACACCGGGGAGCTGTTTTTT. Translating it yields CASSVGLAGMNTGELFF. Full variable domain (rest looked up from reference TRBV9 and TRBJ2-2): DSGVTQTPKHLITATGQRVTLRCSPRSGDLSVYWYQQSLDQGLQFLIQYYNGEERAKGNILERFSAQQFPDLHSELNLSSLELGDSALYFCASSVGLAGMNTGELFFGEGSRLTVL.

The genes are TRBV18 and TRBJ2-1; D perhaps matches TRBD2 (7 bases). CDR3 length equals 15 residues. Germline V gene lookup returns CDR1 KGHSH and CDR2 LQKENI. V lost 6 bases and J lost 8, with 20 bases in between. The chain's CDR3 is CASSPRRGGLDEQFF. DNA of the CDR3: TGTGCCAGCTCCCCGAGGAGGGGGGGGTTGGATGAGCAGTTCTTC.

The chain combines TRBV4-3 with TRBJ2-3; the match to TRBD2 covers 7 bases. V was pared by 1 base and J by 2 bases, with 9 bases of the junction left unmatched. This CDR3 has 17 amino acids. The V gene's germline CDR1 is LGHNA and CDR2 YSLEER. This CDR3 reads CASSQGGRAFPTDTQYF. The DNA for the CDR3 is TGCGCCAGCAGCCAAGGGGGGAGGGCTTTCCCCACAGATACGCAGTATTTT.

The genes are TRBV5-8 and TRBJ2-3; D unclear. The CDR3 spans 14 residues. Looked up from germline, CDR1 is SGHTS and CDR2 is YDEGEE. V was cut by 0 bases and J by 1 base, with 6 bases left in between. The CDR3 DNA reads TGTGCCAGCAGCTTGGCTCAGGGCACAGATACGCAGTATTTT. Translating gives CASSLAQGTDTQYF.

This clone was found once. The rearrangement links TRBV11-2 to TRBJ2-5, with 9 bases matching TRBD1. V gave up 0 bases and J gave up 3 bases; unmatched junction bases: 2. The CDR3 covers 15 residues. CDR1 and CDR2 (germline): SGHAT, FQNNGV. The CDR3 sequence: CASSLDGTGKETQYF. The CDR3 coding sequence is TGTGCCAGCAGCTTAGATGGGACAGGGAAAGAGACCCAGTACTTC.

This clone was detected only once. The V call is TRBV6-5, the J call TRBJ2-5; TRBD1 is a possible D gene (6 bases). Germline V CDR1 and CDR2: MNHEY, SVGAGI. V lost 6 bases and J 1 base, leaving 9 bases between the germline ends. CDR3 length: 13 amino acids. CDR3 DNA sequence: TGTGCCAGCAGCGGACAGATCCAAGAGACCCAGTACTTC. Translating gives CASSGQIQETQYF.

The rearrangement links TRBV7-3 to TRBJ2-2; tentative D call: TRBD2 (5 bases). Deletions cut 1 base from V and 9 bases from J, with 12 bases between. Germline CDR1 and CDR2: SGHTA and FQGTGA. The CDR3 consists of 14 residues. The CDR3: CASSLIPGYRELFF. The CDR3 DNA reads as TGTGCCAGCAGCTTAATCCCGGGGTACAGGGAGCTGTTTTTT.

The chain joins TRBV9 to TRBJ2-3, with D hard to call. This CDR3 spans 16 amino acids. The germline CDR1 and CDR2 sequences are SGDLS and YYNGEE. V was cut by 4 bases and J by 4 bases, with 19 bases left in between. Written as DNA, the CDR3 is TGTGCCAGCAGCTCCCGACTTAGCCCTTCCCCAGATACGCAGTATTTT. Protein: CASSSRLSPSPDTQYF. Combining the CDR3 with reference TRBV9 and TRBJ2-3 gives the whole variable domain DSGVTQTPKHLITATGQRVTLRCSPRSGDLSVYWYQQSLDQGLQFLIQYYNGEERAKGNILERFSAQQFPDLHSELNLSSLELGDSALYFCASSSRLSPSPDTQYFGPGTRLTVL.

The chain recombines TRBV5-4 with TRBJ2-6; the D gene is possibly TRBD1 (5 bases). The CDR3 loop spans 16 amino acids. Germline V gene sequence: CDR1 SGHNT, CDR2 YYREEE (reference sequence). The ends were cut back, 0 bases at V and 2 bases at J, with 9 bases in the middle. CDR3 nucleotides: TGTGCCAGCAGCTTGGAGGGGTTGGCTGGGGCCAACGTCCTGACTTTC. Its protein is CASSLEGLAGANVLTF.